Reported below is one TCR beta chain. What it binds is not known. Profiling relied on immunoSEQ multiplex PCR, and the TCRdb table lists in-frame clones only, not all of them. This table has around 100,000 clones, 80% to 90% appearing once. The sample is drawn from a study of T cells in localized non-small cell lung cancer. The study, taken as a whole, reports: Sequence data derive from only one tumor region, so heterogeneity remains possible. Maximal T cell clonality occurred in uninvolved adjacent lung, with tumor ranking below it. A denser population of T cells in blood accompanied longer overall survival. Among the top 100 tumor clones, a median about 57 appeared in adjacent lung.

After removal of 5 bases from V and 1 base from J, the junction contained 9 bases not matched to a gene. From germline, CDR1 is SGHAT and CDR2 FQNNGV. The CDR3 contains 17 residues. The receptor was isolated from a man aged 35-75 years with stage I squamous cell lung carcinoma. V is TRBV11-2 and J is TRBJ2-1, with 9 bases that match TRBD2. The sequencing used peripheral blood, collected before any cancer treatment. The CDR3 DNA follows: TGTGCCAGCAGCCGAGCCTTTGCGGGGGGGTCCTACAATGAGCAGTTCTTC. It yields the protein CASSRAFAGGSYNEQFF. The full variable domain, with the rest looked up from reference TRBV11-2 and TRBJ2-1, is EAGVAQSPRYKIIEKRQSVAFWCNPISGHATLYWYQQILGQGPKLLIQFQNNGVVDDSQLPKDRFSAERLKGVDSTLKIQPAKLEDSAVYLCASSRAFAGGSYNEQFFGPGTRLTVL.